A selection of T cell receptor beta chains follows, all from one sample in a study of blood T cell repertoires in COVID-19. Sequencing used immunoSEQ multiplex PCR; TCRdb keeps in-frame clones, though not all of them. Of around 300,000 clones detected, around 83% appear once; the ten largest clones hold about 3%. The sample comprised peripheral blood. These receptors were obtained from a young man with active or convalescent COVID-19. Each CDR3 is given with its conserved first and last residue. D genes are given only for firm matches. Size is omitted from some rows. Given values are once, few, many or a class for expanded clones.

>-|TRBV4-3|-|TRBJ1-4
CASSQDLGEGTEKLFF
>-|TRBV7-9|few|TRBJ1-2
CASSLITGHGYGYTF
>-|TRBV27|-|TRBJ2-7
CASSLKDRDNSYEQYF
>-|TRBV6-5|-|TRBJ2-7
CASSLTRGGLDEQYF
>-|TRBV6-2/TRBV6-3|-|TRBJ2-7
CASSYSPGKAGEQYF
>-|TRBV6-1|once|TRBJ1-1
CASSEVFGQIRAFF
>-|TRBV7-2|-|TRBJ1-1
CASSFRTDPPFEAFF
>-|TRBV3-1/TRBV3-2|-|TRBJ1-1
CASSLGIPGGTEAFF
>-|TRBV6-1|-|TRBJ1-5
CASSEISPKSDSEHF
>-|TRBV5-1|once|TRBJ2-7
CASSLVGSGEQYF
>TRBD2|TRBV28|-|TRBJ2-3
CASKTSGMSTDTQYF
>TRBD1|TRBV15|-|TRBJ2-7
CATSRWTGDYEQYF
>-|TRBV4-3|-|TRBJ1-3
CASSQASAGIGNTIYF
>-|TRBV5-1|-|TRBJ1-2
CASSLEGLGYTF
>TRBD1|TRBV2|-|TRBJ2-2
CASSWGQVTGELFF
>TRBD2|TRBV27|-|TRBJ2-7
CASIPAGREAEQYF
>TRBD1|TRBV3-1/TRBV3-2|-|TRBJ2-1
CASSQWDRGRDEQFF
>TRBD2|TRBV5-1|-|TRBJ2-2
CASSTGTSGELFF
>-|TRBV4-2|-|TRBJ1-4
CASSRDTANEKLFF
>-|TRBV11-3|-|TRBJ2-1
CACAREPTFF
>-|TRBV19|-|TRBJ1-4
CASMGRDKATNEKLFF
>-|TRBV14|-|TRBJ1-1
CASSQGDTAKAFF
>-|TRBV9|-|TRBJ1-3
CASSVSGVPNSSGNTIYF
>-|TRBV13|-|TRBJ2-2
CASSLTGELFF